This TCR beta chain was profiled in a study of vaccination effects on CD4 cells after COVID-19. The assay was immunoSEQ multiplex PCR, and TCRdb's table has in-frame clones only and misses some. The sample shows about 22,000 clones, around 72% of them seen only once. About this clone itself: As yet, its antigen is unknown.

V was pared by 0 bases and J by 5 bases, with 4 bases of the junction left unmatched. The germline CDR1 and CDR2 sequences are KGHDR and SFDVKD. The CDR3 sequence is 16 residues long. General study points: Infection-derived and vaccine-derived clones contracted markedly late after vaccination.

ViraFEST assay sequencing came after antigen-specific CD4+ T cells were expanded with viral peptide pools. Culture lasted about 11 days before CD4+ T cell isolation. Negative nucleocapsid antibody tests before and after vaccination confirmed no previous SARS-CoV-2 infection. Replacing half the medium with IL-2 medium was done on days 3 and 7. This specimen consisted of CD4+ T cells from PBMCs cultured with HCoV-229E spike peptides, obtained before COVID-19 vaccination. This receptor was taken from a human donor who received a COVID-19 vaccine. The V gene is TRBV24-1, the J gene TRBJ2-3; 10 bases line up with TRBD2. CDR3 in amino acids: CATSDLTSGVLDTQYF. CDR3 coding DNA: TGTGCCACCAGTGATTTGACTAGCGGGGTACTAGATACGCAGTATTTT.